This T cell receptor (beta chain) appears in the sequencing data of a study of T cell responses to AZD1222 COVID-19 vaccine (dated by TCRdb to about 2021). Notes on the research overall: A total of 233 trial participants underwent TCR sequencing, of whom around 200 received two doses of AZD1222 and roughly 25 received two doses of the MenACWY control vaccine. Trial participants were enrolled into age subgroups of 18-55, 56-69 and 70-plus years, which contained about 150, 28 and 57 TCR-sequenced participants, respectively.

According to the study, the label for this sample's time point signals: about 28 days (+/-7) after the second vaccine dose. AZD1222 recipients given second doses at about 4 weeks or at about 12 weeks were pooled, since spike-specific TCR depth and breadth were not found to differ between the two schedules. Samples from vaccinated people were obtained from the UK trials COV001 and COV002, which included a single-blind randomized controlled phase 2/3 trial of AZD1222 (ChAdOx1 nCoV-19) in healthy adults. For TCRbeta chain sequencing, PBMC samples were collected from trial participants at day 0 and at day 28 after the second dose. What the authors observed across the whole study: Participants were mostly white British and included more females than males, and it was suggested by the authors that clonal diversity may have been underestimated. No day 14 peak-response samples were available, so repertoires were characterized only after the peak T cell response. The vaccine-associated CD4 TCRs covered the entire spike protein, and the dominant responses fell in regions 160-218 and 743-854. Reportedly, close to half of the unique spike-specific TCRs recognized epitopes lying outside the regions that are mutated in the B.1.351 and B.1.1.7 variants. In the small 56-69-year group, the increase in depth fell short of significance, most likely because of low power. Conclusions about previously exposed vaccinees are limited, since just six AZD1222 recipients were seropositive for SARS-CoV-2 at baseline. A significant rise in spike-specific TCR breadth and depth was observed after two AZD1222 doses relative to day 0 and relative to MenACWY recipients.

The CDR3 regions of human TCRbeta chains were analyzed by immunosequencing. The original pipeline was this. Repertoire TCRs were checked for matches against a reference library of SARS-CoV-2-specific TCRs that had been generated using the MIRA antigen-specificity platform. Breadth was defined as the fraction of unique TCRs that were SARS-CoV-2-associated. Depth was defined as the fraction of total T cells that were SARS-CoV-2-associated. Each spike-specific TCR was assigned to its reactive spike region and to a CD4 or CD8 class using the MIRA data. Log10-transformed breadth and depth values were compared by one-way ANOVA with Sidak's multiple comparisons tests. The immuneACCESS repertoire file appears here via TCRdb, limited to in-frame rearrangements. These files lack a portion of the clones; in checked studies, under half of the deficit traces to unresolved V genes, and the cause of the others is not known. V, J and clone size are those of that table, while D and trimming were read from the DNA. Across this sample there are 70,000 or so clones, with less than 90% seen only once. Approximately 25% of the sample is held by the ten biggest clonotypes.

Concerning this clone itself: Its antigen is currently not known. Base qualities are not provided; no much larger clone lies one nucleotide away.

This specimen consisted of peripheral blood, obtained 28 days after the second AZD1222 dose. This clonotype was obtained from an adult who received the AZD1222 COVID-19 vaccine.

The encoded CDR3 is CASSLWSHLNRGVYGYTF. The nucleotide sequence is TGCGCCAGCAGCTTATGGTCTCATCTTAATAGGGGGGTATATGGCTACACCTTC. The sequence joins TRBV5-1 to TRBJ1-2; tentative D gene TRBD1, with 6 bases matching. For CDR1 and CDR2, the germline V gene lists SGHRS and YFSETQ. CDR3 length: 18 amino acids, cysteine to phenylalanine. Of all the DNA, just the CDR3 is kept, 54 bases in frame from base 1. V sheds 2 bases and J sheds 5 bases, leaving 25 bases between their ends.